The clone carrying this T cell receptor (beta chain) was picked up many times. The antigen remains undetermined. The sample originates from a study of response to subunit inactivated influenza vaccine. Study findings and constraints: Authors suggested few new T cells are recruited by each seasonal influenza vaccination.

The CDR3 covers 13 residues. Germline lookup yields CDR1 SQVTM and CDR2 ANQGSEA. TCRdb called the RT-PCR reads again in MiXCR, with one record for every CDR3 protein. The sample holds hundreds of thousands of distinct CDR3 sequences, roughly 12% seen once. The sequencing here drew on PBMCs from blood, taken on the day of vaccination. The receptor was isolated from a man aged 50-59 years who received an inactivated influenza vaccine. The rearrangement links TRBV29-1 to TRBJ2-7, with 7 bases matching TRBD2. The CDR3 reads CSTQRDPLAEQYF. The CDR3 region has the DNA TGCAGTACCCAGCGGGACCCCCTTGCCGAGCAGTACTTC.